This TCR beta chain appears in the sequencing data of a study of blood T cells in healthy people across ages. Study-level points and caveats: Per-million-T-cell TCR beta diversity fell roughly linearly with age. Strong correlation linked observed beta diversity and percent naive T cells.

This clonotype was counted between two and nine times. Its specificity is unknown. PCR was performed a second time for roughly 7 to 12 cycles using a sample-barcoded 5' primer and a J-beta primer mix. TCRdb independently ran MiXCR on the 5' RACE reads; one entry per CDR3 protein. The sample holds 1.6 million or so distinct CDR3 sequences; about 35% are singletons and the top ten take roughly 12%. Per germline, CDR1 ENHRY and CDR2 SYGVKD. V was pared by 8 bases and J by 2 bases, with 13 bases between. The CDR3 spans 14 residues. Donation came from healthy Caucasian individuals in Russia who were aged 6 to 90.

The gene calls are TRBV10-3 and TRBJ2-1; maybe TRBD1 (7 bases). Sequenced input: blood. The sequence came from a woman in her 30s in good health. The CDR3, as DNA: TGTGCCATCGGAGGGACAGTCGCCTACAATGAGCAGTTCTTC. Translation gives CAIGGTVAYNEQFF.